A selection of T cell receptor beta chains follows, all from one sample in a study of T cell changes during pregnancy in multiple sclerosis. Profiling relied on immunoSEQ multiplex PCR, and the TCRdb table lists in-frame clones only, not all of them. The table lists 50,000 to 65,000 clones, roughly 92% of them singletons. The material was CD8+ T cells from peripheral blood mononuclear cells, obtained in the second trimester of pregnancy. These receptors all stem from a female donor with multiple sclerosis, enrolled in a pregnancy study. CDR3s include the opening cysteine and the closing phenylalanine or tryptophan. Each record gives: V gene, D gene, J gene, clone size, CDR3 protein, CDR3 DNA. A D gene is named only where the DNA matches it firmly. Clone size is not always given. Where it is, it says once, few, many or a class for expanded clones.

TRBV27	.	TRBJ1-5	.	CASSGGASNQPQHF	TGTGCCAGCAGCGGGGGGGCGAGCAATCAGCCCCAGCATTTT
TRBV27	.	TRBJ2-7	.	CASRRSRNRGEQYF	TGTGCCAGCAGGCGATCCCGGAATCGAGGCGAGCAGTACTTC
TRBV2	TRBD1	TRBJ2-7	.	CASSEISLDRVGPEQYF	TGTGCCAGCAGTGAGATTTCATTAGACAGGGTAGGACCCGAGCAGTACTTC
TRBV13	.	TRBJ2-6	.	CASSLKGLPSSGANVLTF	TGTGCCAGCAGCTTAAAGGGACTCCCGAGCTCTGGGGCCAACGTCCTGACTTTC
TRBV19	.	TRBJ1-3	.	CASSIQGSSGNTIYF	TGTGCCAGTAGTATCCAGGGTAGCTCTGGAAACACCATATATTTT
TRBV28	TRBD2	TRBJ2-5	.	CASTPLAGRETQYF	TGTGCCAGCACCCCACTAGCGGGAAGGGAGACCCAGTACTTC
TRBV15	.	TRBJ1-1	.	CATSREGGNTEAFF	TGTGCCACCAGCAGAGAAGGGGGGAACACTGAAGCTTTCTTT
TRBV5-5	TRBD1	TRBJ1-5	.	CASSLDPRDSSNQPQHF	TGTGCCAGCAGCTTGGACCCCCGGGACAGTAGCAATCAGCCCCAGCATTTT
TRBV27	TRBD2	TRBJ2-3	.	CASSRSLAGIDTQYF	TGTGCCAGCAGTCGCTCCCTAGCGGGAATAGATACGCAGTATTTT
TRBV6-1	.	TRBJ1-2	.	CASSEQGTNYGYTF	TGTGCCAGCAGTGAACAGGGGACAAACTATGGCTACACCTTC
TRBV5-1	.	TRBJ1-1	once	CASSPGGTTEAFF	TGCGCCAGCAGCCCGGGGGGCACAACTGAAGCTTTCTTT
TRBV7-8	TRBD1	TRBJ2-1	.	CASSFGTGGVYNEQFF	TGTGCCAGCAGCTTTGGAACAGGGGGCGTTTACAATGAGCAGTTCTTC
TRBV27	.	TRBJ2-2	.	CASMTRPTNTGELFF	TGTGCCAGCATGACTAGACCTACGAACACCGGGGAGCTGTTTTTT
TRBV9	TRBD2	TRBJ2-3	once	CASSVSGTSTDTQYF	TGTGCCAGCAGCGTAAGCGGGACTAGCACAGATACGCAGTATTTT